These 13 T cell receptor beta chains share one sample of origin, sequenced in a study of control samples from healthy donors and cancer patients. Generated by immunoSEQ multiplex PCR, the TCRdb table keeps only in-frame clones and is missing some. This repertoire shows about 160,000 clones, roughly 95% found once; its top ten account for approximately 1%. The sequencing sample was made of blood. Source of these receptors: a woman in her twenties or thirties in good health.

This clone has just one count. The chain carries TRBV5-1 and TRBJ2-4; TRBD1 or TRBD2 may be the D gene (5 bases each). V dropped 4 bases and J dropped 6 bases, with 14 bases sitting between them. The CDR3 is made up of 14 amino acids. Germline V gene sequence: CDR1 SGHRS, CDR2 YFSETQ. CDR3 loop: CASSLGTSGNIQYF. CDR3 DNA: TGCGCCAGCAGCCTGGGGACGTCCGGAAACATTCAGTACTTC.

This chain uses TRBV2 with TRBJ2-5; weak D call: TRBD2 (6 bases). The CDR3 totals 13 residues. Trimming took 6 bases from V and 4 from J, leaving 12 bases between them. CDR1 and CDR2 from the germline V gene are SNHLY and FYNNEI. This chain's CDR3 is CASSDWRGETQYF. The CDR3 nucleotides read TGTGCCAGCAGCGATTGGAGGGGAGAGACCCAGTACTTC.

The rearrangement joins TRBV11-3 to TRBJ2-5; 12 bases match TRBD2. This CDR3 is 17 amino acids long. V was clipped by 2 bases and J by 4 bases; unmatched bases: 8. In germline, CDR1 is SGHNT, CDR2 YENEEA. The CDR3 DNA is TGTGCCAGCAGCTTACTTGGGGCTAGCGGGAGGGGAGAGACCCAGTACTTC. It specifies CASSLLGASGRGETQYF.

The chain carries TRBV10-2 and TRBJ1-1; a weak D match, TRBD1 (5 bases). Germline V gene data show CDR1 as WSHSY and CDR2 as SAAADI. V was trimmed by 2 bases and J by 1 base, leaving 5 bases between them. The CDR3 is 13 residues long. The CDR3 loop reads CASSETGNTEAFF. CDR3 in DNA: TGCGCCAGCAGTGAGACAGGGAACACTGAAGCTTTCTTT.

The chain joins TRBV10-3 to TRBJ2-2; D gene unclear. This CDR3 comprises 12 residues. V shed 6 bases and J shed 3 bases, with 5 bases lying between them. The germline CDR1 and CDR2 sequences are ENHRY and SYGVKD. In DNA, the CDR3 is TGTGCCATCAGGGAAGACACCGGGGAGCTGTTTTTT. Its translation: CAIREDTGELFF.

The chain is built from TRBV5-1 and TRBJ1-4; D gene ambiguous. Germline V gene data show CDR1 as SGHRS and CDR2 as YFSETQ. V shed 0 bases and J shed 0 bases, with 6 bases lying between them. This CDR3 spans 15 amino acids. Here the CDR3 reads CASSLAGATNEKLFF. The CDR3 DNA is TGCGCCAGCAGCTTGGCAGGCGCAACTAATGAAAAACTGTTTTTT. Complete variable domain (other parts from reference TRBV5-1 and TRBJ1-4): KAGVTQTPRYLIKTRGQQVTLSCSPISGHRSVSWYQQTPGQGLQFLFEYFSETQRNKGNFPGRFSGRQFSNSRSEMNVSTLELGDSALYLCASSLAGATNEKLFFGSGTQLSVL.

This clone came up many times. V usage is TRBV2 and J usage is TRBJ2-7; 8 bases agree with TRBD1. Germline V gene data show CDR1 as SNHLY and CDR2 as FYNNEI. The CDR3 consists of 14 residues. V dropped 7 bases and J dropped 7; count of bases not matched to a gene: 12. CDR3 protein: CASTLLGRGHEQYF. The CDR3 nucleotides read TGTGCCAGCACACTTTTGGGCAGGGGGCATGAGCAGTACTTC.

The CDR3 DNA sequence: TGTGCCAGCAGCCAAGATTCGACCGGGACAGGGTATGAAAAACTGTTTTTT. It encodes CASSQDSTGTGYEKLFF. The V and J genes are TRBV3-1 (or the pseudogene TRBV3-2) and TRBJ1-4, with 9 bases aligning to TRBD1. CDR1 is LGHDT and CDR2 is YNNKEL in the germline V gene (reference sequence). CDR3 length equals 17 residues. The J segment lost 6 bases and the V segment lost 0 bases, leaving 8 bases of the junction unmatched.

The chain has TRBV12-3 or TRBV12-4 and TRBJ1-2; unclear D gene. V was trimmed by 6 bases and J by 2 bases, leaving 10 bases between them. CDR3 length equals 13 residues. The CDR3 loop is CASRPGNNYGYTF. The CDR3 DNA follows: TGTGCCAGCAGACCCGGTAACAACTATGGCTACACCTTC.

Points on this clone: Its ends do not fully match the called genes, so a read error is possible. The rearrangement uses TRBV15 and TRBJ2-7; D is possibly TRBD1 (5 bases). The CDR3 contains 15 residues. The germline CDR1 and CDR2 sequences are LNHNV and YYDKDF (reference sequence). For the CDR3, the DNA is TGTGCCACCAGCCGAGATTGGCAGGGTAGTAACGAGCAGTACTTC. It yields the protein CATSRDWQGSNEQYF. The variable domain in full, with the rest retrieved from reference TRBV15 and TRBJ2-7, is DAMVIQNPRYQVTQFGKPVTLSCSQTLNHNVMYWYQQKSSQAPKLLFHYYDKDFNNEADTPDNFQSRRPNTSFCFLDIRSPGLGDTAMYLCATSRDWQGSNEQYFGPGTRLTVT.

The V gene is TRBV30, the J gene TRBJ2-7, with TRBD2 matching 7 bases. V lost 5 bases and J lost 2; bases outside the gene matches: 12. This CDR3 comprises 15 residues. The V gene's germline CDR1 is GTSNPN and CDR2 SVGIG (reference sequence). The CDR3 bases are TGTGCCTGGGGCCTTGGCGGGAGAGGCGCCTACGAGCAGTACTTC. It codes for CAWGLGGRGAYEQYF.

The chain couples TRBV7-9 to TRBJ2-7, with a possible D match to TRBD2 (6 bases). Per the germline V gene, CDR1 is SEHNR and CDR2 is FQNEAQ (reference sequence). The ends were cut back, 3 bases at V and 3 bases at J, with 12 bases in the middle. The CDR3 is made up of 14 amino acids. In nucleotides, the CDR3 is TGTGCCAGCAGCTTGGTAGGGAGGAACTACGAGCAGTACTTC. This gives the protein CASSLVGRNYEQYF.

This sequence joins TRBV7-9 and TRBJ1-4, with D perhaps TRBD1 (6 bases). V lost 5 bases, J lost 3 bases, and 16 bases lay in between. CDR3 length: 16 residues. The germline CDR1 and CDR2 sequences are SEHNR and FQNEAQ (reference sequence). The CDR3 region has the DNA TGTGCCAGCAGCCCTGGGGGGCTGGGGGCTAATGAAAAACTGTTTTTT. Amino acid sequence: CASSPGGLGANEKLFF.